Listed here are 9 T cell receptor beta chains from one sample, sequenced in a study of cytomegalovirus exposure and HLA in healthy donors. This table comes from immunoSEQ multiplex PCR, and its TCRdb copy is limited to in-frame clones, with some not included. The repertoire holds some 150,000 clones, with about nine tenths as singletons. Specimen: PBMCs. The receptors stem from a man in his late teens or twenties in good health and CMV-seropositive.

This chain connects TRBV29-1 to TRBJ2-7; D may be TRBD1 (6 bases). V was cut by 3 bases and J by 1 base, with 10 bases left in between. This CDR3 region has 13 residues. CDR1 is SQVTM, CDR2 ANQGSEA, per germline. CDR3 residues: CSVEQGSSYEQYF. The DNA for the CDR3 is TGCAGCGTTGAGCAGGGGTCGTCCTACGAGCAGTACTTC.

The genes are TRBV6-5 and TRBJ2-2; 9 bases line up with TRBD2. CDR1 and CDR2 (germline): MNHEY, SVGAGI. This CDR3 comprises 13 residues. V gave up 6 bases and J gave up 5 bases; unmatched junction bases: 1. CDR3 sequence reads: CASSTSGTGELFF. CDR3 sequence (DNA): TGTGCCAGCAGCACTAGCGGGACCGGGGAGCTGTTTTTT.

The genes are TRBV7-2 and TRBJ2-1, with D possibly matching TRBD2 (5 bases). Per the germline V gene, CDR1 is SGHTA and CDR2 is FQGNSA. Trimming removed 0 bases at V and 4 bases at J, with 16 bases between. This CDR3 is 17 amino acids long. DNA for the CDR3: TGTGCCAGCAGCTTAGCGTGGGAGCTATCTGAGTACAATGAGCAGTTCTTC. Its protein is CASSLAWELSEYNEQFF.

This clone occurred once. The chain is built from TRBV5-1 and TRBJ2-2; perhaps TRBD1 as D (5 bases). Germline lookup yields CDR1 SGHRS and CDR2 YFSETQ. Trimming removed 6 bases at V and 3 bases at J, with 15 bases between. CDR3 length equals 15 residues. The CDR3 bases are TGCGCCAGCAACCCCCGGCAGGGTGACACCGGGGAGCTGTTTTTT. Encoded protein: CASNPRQGDTGELFF.

The chain is built from TRBV20-1 and TRBJ2-1; 7 nucleotides match TRBD2. The V segment lost 5 bases and the J segment 14 bases; nucleotides outside the gene matches: 9. Per the germline V gene, CDR1 is DFQATT and CDR2 is SNEGSKA (reference sequence). The CDR3 spans 11 residues. As DNA, the CDR3 is TGCAGTGCTCCTAGAGCGGGACTGGAGTTCTTC. Protein sequence: CSAPRAGLEFF.

J is TRBJ2-2 and V is TRBV10-3, with TRBD1 matching 9 bases. CDR1 ENHRY and CDR2 SYGVKD come from the germline V gene. V dropped 6 bases and J dropped 5; count of bases not matched to a gene: 1. The CDR3 consists of 13 residues. The CDR3 protein is CAISGTGTGELFF. The CDR3 DNA reads as TGTGCCATCAGCGGGACAGGGACCGGGGAGCTGTTTTTT.

This clone was recorded only once. The V gene is TRBV2, the J gene TRBJ2-5; weak D call: TRBD2 (5 bases). Trimming cost V 2 bases and J 5 bases, with 21 bases left between them. Looked up from germline, CDR1 is SNHLY and CDR2 is FYNNEI. CDR3 length equals 17 residues. The CDR3 coding sequence is TGTGCCAGCAGTGAACCCAACGAGGGTGGGGAAACGGAGACCCAGTACTTC. Translation gives CASSEPNEGGETETQYF.

This clone was observed a single time. The J gene is TRBJ2-3, the V gene TRBV25-1; no firm D call. Germline-derived CDR1 and CDR2 are MGHDK and SYGVNS. The CDR3 sequence is 12 residues long. The ends were cut back, 11 bases at V and 0 bases at J, with 9 bases in the middle. The CDR3 sequence: CAPLTSTDTQYF. The CDR3 DNA reads as TGTGCCCCCCTTACTAGCACAGATACGCAGTATTTT.

This rearrangement joins TRBV11-2 to TRBJ2-1; D remains unclear. The germline gives CDR1 SGHAT, CDR2 FQNNGV. This CDR3 comprises 15 residues. The V end lost 3 bases, the J end lost 0 bases, and 9 bases lay between the germline ends. This chain's CDR3 is CASSFGWSSYNEQFF. The CDR3 DNA is TGTGCCAGCAGCTTCGGCTGGAGCTCCTACAATGAGCAGTTCTTC. The full variable domain, with the rest looked up from reference TRBV11-2 and TRBJ2-1, is EAGVAQSPRYKIIEKRQSVAFWCNPISGHATLYWYQQILGQGPKLLIQFQNNGVVDDSQLPKDRFSAERLKGVDSTLKIQPAKLEDSAVYLCASSFGWSSYNEQFFGPGTRLTVL.